The T cell receptor beta chain under discussion was sequenced for a study of T-cell reconstitution after alpha-beta-depleted transplantation in children. A few counts support this clonotype. Its antigen is not known. Broader study findings: Newly made T cells mostly supplied T-cell counts and diversity one year after transplant.

Construction of the TCRbeta library involved unique molecular identifiers. Via MiXCR, TCRdb re-called the PCR reads, giving one row per CDR3 protein. The sample records some 840,000 distinct CDR3 sequences, less than 20% being singletons. The specimen comprised PBMCs, mostly from graft donor cells, sampled 360 days after TCRalphabeta/CD19-depleted stem cell transplant. This sequence originates from a male patient aged 10 to 17 who had a stem cell transplant for acute lymphoblastic leukemia, so the T cells may come from the graft donor.

The CDR3 region is CASSTPGAGEQYF. The CDR3 nucleotides read TGCGCCAGCAGTACCCCAGGGGCGGGCGAGCAGTACTTC. This chain joins TRBV5-1 and TRBJ2-7; D may be TRBD1 (6 bases). Germline V gene lookup returns CDR1 SGHRS and CDR2 YFSETQ. The CDR3 runs 13 residues. V lost 5 bases to trimming and J lost 6 bases, with 15 bases between them.